A selection of T cell receptor beta chains follows, all from one sample in a study of STAT3 mutations in large granular lymphocyte leukemia. Only in-frame clones appear in the TCRdb table, and some are missing; sequencing was by immunoSEQ multiplex PCR. The sample lists approximately 12,000 clones; roughly 90% were seen once. The specimen sequenced was peripheral blood mononuclear cells. The receptors stem from a man aged 40-49 years with T-cell large granular lymphocyte leukemia. Some clones in this sample may be carry-over from other donors' samples. CDR3s include the opening cysteine and the closing phenylalanine or tryptophan. D genes are given only for firm matches. Expanded clones get a size class; other rows say once, few or many, or leave the size out.

d_gene,v_gene,abundance,j_gene,CDR3nt,CDR3aa
-,TRBV13,-,TRBJ2-5,TGTGCCAGCGCGGCAGGGAGGCAGTACCAAGAGACCCAGTACTTC,CASAAGRQYQETQYF
TRBD1,TRBV7-9,-,TRBJ1-3,TGTGCCAGCAGCTTAGAACAGGGGGCCTCTGGAAACACCATATATTTT,CASSLEQGASGNTIYF
-,TRBV6-1,-,TRBJ1-6,TGTGCCAGCAGCCCCGAGAGGAGTAATTCACCCCTCCACTTT,CASSPERSNSPLHF
-,TRBV19,-,TRBJ2-3,TGTGCCAGTAGCGGCCGGACAGCTTACACAGATACGCAGTATTTT,CASSGRTAYTDTQYF
-,TRBV27,-,TRBJ1-2,TGTGCCAGCAGGCCTACAGGGTTTTACTATGGCTACACCTTC,CASRPTGFYYGYTF
-,TRBV7-9,-,TRBJ1-1,TGTGCCAGCAGCTTTTTAGGGGGGGACACTGAAGCTTTCTTT,CASSFLGGDTEAFF
-,TRBV4-3,-,TRBJ1-2,TGCGCCAGCAGCCAAGAGTTCGGCGGCAACTATGGCTACACCTTC,CASSQEFGGNYGYTF
TRBD2,TRBV28,-,TRBJ2-7,TGTGCCAGCAGTTTGAATGGTCAGCGGGGTAACTCCTACGAGCAGTACTTC,CASSLNGQRGNSYEQYF
-,TRBV6-1,-,TRBJ1-2,TGTGCCAGCAGTGAACGGCAGGGTCTGGATGGCTACACCTTC,CASSERQGLDGYTF
-,TRBV6-1,once,TRBJ2-6,TGTGCCAGCAGTGATCAAGGGGCTGGGGCCAACGTCCTGACTTTC,CASSDQGAGANVLTF
-,TRBV18,-,TRBJ2-7,TGTGCCAGCTCACCACCGGCAGACTCCTACGAGCAGTACTTC,CASSPPADSYEQYF
TRBD1,TRBV19,once,TRBJ2-5,TGTGCCAGTAGGAGAGGACAGGGGGAGACCCAGTACTTC,CASRRGQGETQYF
TRBD2,TRBV4-1,-,TRBJ2-1,TGCGCCAGCAGCCAAGGGTGGGGTAGGACTAGCCATGAGCAGTTCTTC,CASSQGWGRTSHEQFF
-,TRBV7-3,-,TRBJ1-1,TGTGCCAGCAGCCAAAGGAGGGGTTCCACTGAAGCTTTCTTT,CASSQRRGSTEAFF
TRBD2,TRBV7-9,once,TRBJ2-1,TGTGCCAGCAGTTTTAGCGGGGGGGATGGTGAGCAGTTCTTC,CASSFSGGDGEQFF
-,TRBV18,-,TRBJ2-7,TGTGCCAGCTCCACGGACAGCTACGAGCAGTACTTC,CASSTDSYEQYF
-,TRBV6-1,-,TRBJ2-1,TGTGCCTCCTCCCCCGGGGGTGAGCAGTTCTTC,CASSPGGEQFF
-,TRBV28,-,TRBJ1-5,TGTGCCAGCAGTTTATTAGGGGGTCAGCCCCAGCATTTT,CASSLLGGQPQHF